This T cell receptor beta chain derives from a study of human T cells and chemical hapten exposure. Study details: DPC (0.01%) was patch tested on the upper back and read at 6 days.

The CDR3 has 13 amino acids. Germline V gene sequence: CDR1 DFQATT, CDR2 SNEGSKA (reference sequence). V was cut by 7 bases and J by 1 base, with 11 bases left in between. One entry per CDR3 protein, called by TCRdb with MiXCR from the RACE reads. The sample holds 150,000 to 200,000 distinct CDR3 sequences, roughly a quarter seen once. The time point is: patch test 3, about 24 weeks after DPC sensitization. Described treatment: therapeutic diphenylcyclopropenone sensitization with weekly scalp DPC. This material consisted of whole blood, taken in connection with sensitization to the hapten diphenylcyclopropenone (DPC). This sequence joins TRBV20-1 and TRBJ2-4, with D possibly called TRBD1 or TRBD2 (6 bases each). The TCR was taken from a woman aged 40 to 50 with alopecia areata. Some clones in this sample may be carry-over from other donors' samples. CDR3 in DNA: TGCAGTGTAGGGGGGAACGCCAAAAACATTCAGTACTTC. Translation: CSVGGNAKNIQYF.